This section outlines one T cell receptor (beta chain) sequence together with its context. Its antigen is still unknown. The data were obtained in a study of long-term antiretroviral therapy in people with HIV. Trimming pared 1 base from V and 1 base from J, leaving 10 bases between. CDR3 length equals 14 residues. Germline assignment: CDR1 GTSNPN and CDR2 SVGIG (reference sequence). Researchers ran immunoSEQ v3.0 at survey level. The method was immunoSEQ multiplex PCR; TCRdb's version includes in-frame clones alone and lacks a portion of them. The sample contains nearly 30,000 clones, about 90% of which appear only once. Study-level points and caveats: ART was followed by higher diversity that remained below transplant donor controls.

The chain recombines TRBV30 with TRBJ1-2; D is unresolved. Sequencing used unsorted PBMCs, obtained 3.2 years before starting antiretroviral therapy. This clonotype originated in a man between 45 and 60 years old with HIV. CDR3 loop: CAWSGGLFNYGYTF. CDR3 nucleotides: TGTGCCTGGAGTGGAGGGCTCTTTAACTATGGCTACACCTTC.